Following are 3 T cell receptor beta chains from one sample sequenced in a study of blood T cell repertoires in COVID-19. The data were produced by immunoSEQ multiplex PCR, yet TCRdb's version contains in-frame clones alone and is incomplete. Of approximately 37,000 clones in the sample, about nine tenths are singletons; the top ten hold roughly a fifth. The sequenced sample consisted of peripheral blood. These receptors all stem from a man aged 50 or older with active COVID-19.

The chain joins TRBV6-2 or TRBV6-3 to TRBJ1-3; D not certain. Per the germline V gene, CDR1 is MNHEY and CDR2 is SVGEGT. The CDR3 has 14 residues. Trimming removed 6 bases at V and 3 bases at J, with 12 bases between. CDR3 bases: TGTGCCAGCAGCTCAACTAGGAGTGGAAACACCATATATTTT. Amino acids: CASSSTRSGNTIYF.

V gene TRBV10-3 combines with J gene TRBJ2-2, with a tentative D call TRBD2 (6 bases). CDR1 and CDR2 (germline): ENHRY, SYGVKD. The CDR3 length is 17 residues. Trimming stripped 4 bases from V and 2 bases from J, with 17 bases between. CDR3 protein: CAISGLSPGRNTGELFF. The CDR3 nucleotides are TGTGCCATCAGTGGTCTCTCCCCCGGGAGAAACACCGGGGAGCTGTTTTTT.

The sample holds a few counts of this clone. The CDR3 coding sequence is TGTGCCAGCAGCTTGGAACAGGGGAGCACTGAAGCTTTCTTT. It yields the protein CASSLEQGSTEAFF. The rearrangement links TRBV5-4 to TRBJ1-1; 7 nucleotides match TRBD1. Trimming cost V 0 bases and J 4 bases; bases outside gene matches: 3. Germline CDR1 and CDR2: SGHNT and YYREEE (reference sequence). The CDR3 runs 14 residues.